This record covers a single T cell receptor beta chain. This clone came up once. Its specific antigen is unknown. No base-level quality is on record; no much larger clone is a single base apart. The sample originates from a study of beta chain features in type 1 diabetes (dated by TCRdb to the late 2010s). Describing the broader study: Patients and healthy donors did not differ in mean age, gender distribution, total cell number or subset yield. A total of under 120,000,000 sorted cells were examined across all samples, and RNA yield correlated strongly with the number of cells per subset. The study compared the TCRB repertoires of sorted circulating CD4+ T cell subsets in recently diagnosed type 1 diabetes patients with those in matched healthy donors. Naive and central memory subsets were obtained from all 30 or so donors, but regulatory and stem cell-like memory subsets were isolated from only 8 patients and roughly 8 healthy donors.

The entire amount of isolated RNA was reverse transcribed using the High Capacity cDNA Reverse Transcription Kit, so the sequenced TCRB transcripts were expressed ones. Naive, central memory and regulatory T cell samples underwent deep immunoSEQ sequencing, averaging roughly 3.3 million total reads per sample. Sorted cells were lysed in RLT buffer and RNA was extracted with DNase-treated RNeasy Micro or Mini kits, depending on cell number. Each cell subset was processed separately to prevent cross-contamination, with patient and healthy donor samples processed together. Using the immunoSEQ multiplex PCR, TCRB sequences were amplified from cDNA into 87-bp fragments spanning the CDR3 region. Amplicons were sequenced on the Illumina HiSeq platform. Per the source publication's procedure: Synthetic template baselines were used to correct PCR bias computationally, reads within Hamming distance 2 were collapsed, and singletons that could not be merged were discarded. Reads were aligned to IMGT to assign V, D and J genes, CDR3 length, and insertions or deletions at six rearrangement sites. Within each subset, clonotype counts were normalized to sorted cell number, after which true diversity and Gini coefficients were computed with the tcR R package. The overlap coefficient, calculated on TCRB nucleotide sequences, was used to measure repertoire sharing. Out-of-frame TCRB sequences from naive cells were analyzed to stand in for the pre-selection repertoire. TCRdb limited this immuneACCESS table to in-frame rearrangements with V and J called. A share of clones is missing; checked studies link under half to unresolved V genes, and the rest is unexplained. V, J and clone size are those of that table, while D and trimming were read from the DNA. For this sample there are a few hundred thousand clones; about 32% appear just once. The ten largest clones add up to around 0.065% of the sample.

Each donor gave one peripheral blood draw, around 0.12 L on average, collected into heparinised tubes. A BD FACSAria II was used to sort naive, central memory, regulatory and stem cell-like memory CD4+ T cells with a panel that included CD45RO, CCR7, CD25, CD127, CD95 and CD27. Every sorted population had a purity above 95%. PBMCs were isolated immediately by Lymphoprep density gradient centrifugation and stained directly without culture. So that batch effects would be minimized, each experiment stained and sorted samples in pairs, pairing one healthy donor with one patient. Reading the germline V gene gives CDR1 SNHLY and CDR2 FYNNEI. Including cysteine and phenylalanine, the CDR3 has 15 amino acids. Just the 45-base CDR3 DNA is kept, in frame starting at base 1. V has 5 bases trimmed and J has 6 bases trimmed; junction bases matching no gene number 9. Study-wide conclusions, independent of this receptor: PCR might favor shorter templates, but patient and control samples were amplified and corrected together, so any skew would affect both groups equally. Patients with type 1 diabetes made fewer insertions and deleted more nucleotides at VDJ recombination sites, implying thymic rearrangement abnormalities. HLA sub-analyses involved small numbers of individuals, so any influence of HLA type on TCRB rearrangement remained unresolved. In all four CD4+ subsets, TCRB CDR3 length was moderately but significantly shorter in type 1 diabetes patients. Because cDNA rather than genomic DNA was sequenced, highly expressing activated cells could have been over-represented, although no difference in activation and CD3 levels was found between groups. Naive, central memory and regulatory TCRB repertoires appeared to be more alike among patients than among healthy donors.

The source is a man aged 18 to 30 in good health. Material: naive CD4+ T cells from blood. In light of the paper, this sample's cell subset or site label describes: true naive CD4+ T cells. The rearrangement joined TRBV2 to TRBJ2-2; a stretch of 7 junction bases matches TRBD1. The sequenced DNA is TGTGCCAGCAGTACAGTGACAGGGATTTCCGGGGAGCTGTTTTTT. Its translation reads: CASSTVTGISGELFF.